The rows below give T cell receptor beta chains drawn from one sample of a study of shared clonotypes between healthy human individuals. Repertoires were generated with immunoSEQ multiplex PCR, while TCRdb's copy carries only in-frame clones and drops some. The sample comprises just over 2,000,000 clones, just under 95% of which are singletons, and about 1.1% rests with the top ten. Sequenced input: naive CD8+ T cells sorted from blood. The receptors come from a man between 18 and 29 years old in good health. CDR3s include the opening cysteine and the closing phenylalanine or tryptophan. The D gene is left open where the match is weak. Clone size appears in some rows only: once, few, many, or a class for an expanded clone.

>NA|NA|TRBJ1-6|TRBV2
CASSEVHSSSSYNSPLHF
TGTGCCAGCAGTGAAGTTCACAGTTCTAGCTCCTATAATTCACCCCTCCACTTT
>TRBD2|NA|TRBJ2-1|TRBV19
CASSPGTSGIDEQFF
TGTGCCAGTAGTCCCGGGACTAGCGGGATAGATGAGCAGTTCTTC
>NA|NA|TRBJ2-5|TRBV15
CATSSLAEGTQYF
TGTGCCACCAGCAGTTTAGCTGAAGGGACCCAGTACTTC
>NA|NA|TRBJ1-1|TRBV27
CASSFIAGGGTEAFF
TGTGCCAGCAGTTTCATCGCCGGCGGGGGCACTGAAGCTTTCTTT
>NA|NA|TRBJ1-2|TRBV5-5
CASSLLSYGYTF
TGTGCCAGCAGCTTGTTGAGCTATGGCTACACCTTC
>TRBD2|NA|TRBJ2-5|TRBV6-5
CASSWLAGEETQYF
TGTGCCAGCAGTTGGCTAGCGGGAGAAGAGACCCAGTACTTC
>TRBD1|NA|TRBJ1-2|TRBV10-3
CAISPGTGDVGYTF
TGTGCCATCAGTCCCGGGACAGGGGATGTTGGCTACACCTTC
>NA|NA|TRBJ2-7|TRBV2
CASSEARGSGYSYEQYF
TGTGCCAGCAGTGAAGCTCGGGGCAGCGGGTATTCCTACGAGCAGTACTTC
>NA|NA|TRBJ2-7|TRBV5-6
CASSWGTSYEQYF
TGTGCCAGCAGCTGGGGGACGTCCTACGAGCAGTACTTC
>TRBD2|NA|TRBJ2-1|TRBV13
CASSLITSGGENNEQFF
TGTGCCAGCAGCTTAATAACTAGCGGGGGGGAAAACAATGAGCAGTTCTTC
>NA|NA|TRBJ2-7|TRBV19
CASNPGPSYEQYF
TGTGCCAGTAATCCAGGACCTTCCTACGAGCAGTACTTC
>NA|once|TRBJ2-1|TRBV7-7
CASSFASGSPYNEQFF
TGTGCTAGCAGCTTCGCGAGCGGCAGCCCGTACAATGAGCAGTTCTTC
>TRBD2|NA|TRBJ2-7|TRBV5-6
CASSLDPGLAYEQYF
TGTGCCAGCAGCTTGGACCCGGGACTAGCTTACGAGCAGTACTTC
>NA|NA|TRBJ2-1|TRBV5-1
CASSLVLGPYNEQFF
TGCGCCAGCAGCTTGGTACTAGGACCCTACAATGAGCAGTTCTTC
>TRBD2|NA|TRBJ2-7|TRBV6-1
CASGWGGSSYEQYF
TGTGCCAGCGGATGGGGGGGGAGCTCCTACGAGCAGTACTTC
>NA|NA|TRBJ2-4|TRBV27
CASSPLSPDIQYF
TGTGCCAGCAGCCCCCTTTCCCCTGACATTCAGTACTTC
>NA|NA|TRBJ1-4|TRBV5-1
CASSLEETAATNEKLFF
TGCGCCAGCAGCTTGGAGGAGACGGCCGCAACTAATGAAAAACTGTTTTTT
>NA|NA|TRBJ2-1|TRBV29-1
CSVEFSSSSYNEQFF
TGCAGCGTTGAATTCAGTTCCAGCTCCTACAATGAGCAGTTCTTC
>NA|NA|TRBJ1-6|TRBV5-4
CASSREGSSYNSPLHF
TGTGCCAGCAGCCGGGAGGGGAGCTCCTATAATTCACCCCTCCACTTT
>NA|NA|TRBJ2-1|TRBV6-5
CASRHRGEGEQFF
TGTGCCAGCAGGCACAGGGGGGAGGGTGAGCAGTTCTTC
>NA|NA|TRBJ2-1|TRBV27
CASRGETRRIHEQFF
TGTGCCAGCAGAGGAGAGACTAGGAGAATCCATGAGCAGTTCTTC
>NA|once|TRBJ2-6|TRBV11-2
CASSGFETGANVLTF
TGTGCCAGCAGCGGTTTTGAGACTGGGGCCAACGTCCTGACTTTC
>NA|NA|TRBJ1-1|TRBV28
CASSFTGFNTEAFF
TGTGCCAGCAGTTTTACAGGGTTTAACACTGAAGCTTTCTTT
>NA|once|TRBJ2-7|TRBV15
CATSRGAYEQYF
TGTGCCACCAGCAGAGGGGCCTACGAGCAGTACTTC
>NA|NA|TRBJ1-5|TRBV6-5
CASSYGPADSNQPQHF
TGTGCCAGCAGTTACGGGCCGGCAGATAGCAATCAGCCCCAGCATTTT
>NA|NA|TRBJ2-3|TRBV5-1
CASSLDLFDSTTDTQYF
TGCGCCAGCAGCTTGGATCTCTTCGACTCGACCACAGATACGCAGTATTTT
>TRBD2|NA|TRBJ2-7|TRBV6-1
CASSEVRPFRREATYEQYF
TGTGCCAGCAGTGAAGTAAGGCCCTTTCGGCGGGAGGCCACCTACGAGCAGTACTTC
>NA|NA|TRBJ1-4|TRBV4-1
CASSQGSKVATNEKLFF
TGCGCCAGCAGCCAAGGGTCAAAGGTTGCAACTAATGAAAAACTGTTTTTT
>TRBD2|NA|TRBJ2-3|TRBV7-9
CASRLAGQPPDTQYF
TGTGCCAGCAGACTAGCGGGGCAACCACCCGATACGCAGTATTTT
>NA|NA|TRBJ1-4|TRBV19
CASNSYNEKLFF
TGTGCCAGTAATTCTTATAATGAAAAACTGTTTTTT
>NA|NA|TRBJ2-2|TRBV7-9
CASSLRKGENTGELFF
TGTGCCAGCAGCCTCCGGAAAGGAGAGAACACCGGGGAGCTGTTTTTT
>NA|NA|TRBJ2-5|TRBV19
CASSVQQVPQETQYF
TGTGCCAGTAGTGTCCAACAGGTACCCCAAGAGACCCAGTACTTC
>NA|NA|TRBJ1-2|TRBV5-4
CASSLGTPMSYTF
TGTGCCAGCAGCTTGGGGACTCCTATGTCCTACACCTTC
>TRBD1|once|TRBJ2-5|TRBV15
CATAGGLKETQYF
TGTGCCACGGCAGGGGGCTTGAAAGAGACCCAGTACTTC
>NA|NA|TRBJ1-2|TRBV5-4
CASSLLDSNYGYTF
TGTGCCAGCAGCTTGTTGGACAGTAACTATGGCTACACCTTC
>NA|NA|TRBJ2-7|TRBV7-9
CASSSPGTGAYEQYF
TGTGCCAGCAGCTCGCCGGGGACGGGAGCCTACGAGCAGTACTTC
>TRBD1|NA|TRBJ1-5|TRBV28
CASSLTGGGPTQHF
TGTGCCAGCAGTTTAACAGGGGGTGGGCCGACCCAGCATTTT
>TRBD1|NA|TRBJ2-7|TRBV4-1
CASSQIGTGGYEQYF
TGCGCCAGCAGCCAAATAGGGACAGGGGGCTACGAGCAGTACTTC
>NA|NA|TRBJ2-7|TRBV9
CASSVSESPYEQYF
TGTGCCAGCAGCGTAAGTGAGTCGCCCTACGAGCAGTACTTC
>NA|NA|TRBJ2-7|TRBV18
CASSLGLNYEQYF
TGTGCCAGCTCACTCGGTTTGAACTACGAGCAGTACTTC
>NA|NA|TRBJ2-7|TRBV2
CASKGATAYEQYF
TGTGCCAGCAAGGGAGCGACAGCCTACGAGCAGTACTTC
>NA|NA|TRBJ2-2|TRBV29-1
CSGEEAGPGIAGELFF
TGCAGCGGTGAAGAGGCGGGACCTGGAATTGCCGGGGAGCTGTTTTTT
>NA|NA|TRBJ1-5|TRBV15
CATSRDVAGLGQPQHF
TGTGCCACCAGCAGAGATGTTGCAGGGTTGGGTCAGCCCCAGCATTTT